The clone carrying this T cell receptor beta chain was seen just once. Its antigen remains unidentified. The PCR contained 60 Vbeta and 13 Jbeta primers. Using immunoSEQ multiplex PCR, the repertoire was profiled, and TCRdb retains in-frame clones only, with some absent. The data hold about 98,000 clones, with roughly 77% observed a single time. These data are taken from a study of cytomegalovirus exposure and HLA in healthy donors. Points from the study as a whole: In a later analysis, TCR association rates varied by HLA locus: DRB1 most, HLA-C fewest. CMV serostatus alone was available as immune exposure information. Most CMV-associated TCR beta chains appeared HLA-restricted in a later analysis.

This CDR3 region has 17 residues. The V and J ends lost 4 bases and 2 bases, in that order; junction bases with no gene match: 9. Germline assignment: CDR1 MGHRA and CDR2 YSYEKL. The chain has TRBV4-1 and TRBJ1-3, with TRBD1 matching 9 bases. This TCR derives from a man aged 35-49 years in good health and CMV-seronegative. Sequencing was performed on PBMCs. The CDR3 protein is CASSPPGRDRAGNTIYF. In DNA, the CDR3 is TGCGCCAGCAGCCCTCCTGGGCGGGACAGGGCTGGAAACACCATATATTTT.